The entry below gives a single T cell receptor (beta chain) sequence along with its context. Data came from immunoSEQ multiplex PCR; TCRdb stores just in-frame clones and leaves some out. The sample consists of about 56,000 clones, roughly 93% of them appearing once. This specimen comes from a study of cytomegalovirus exposure and HLA in healthy donors. Trimming took off 0 bases at V and 4 bases at J, with 12 bases between the two ends. Germline values: CDR1 SGHAT, CDR2 FQNNGV. This CDR3 is 15 amino acids long. This clonotype was sampled from a woman under 30 in good health and CMV-seropositive. Sequencing was performed on PBMCs. V gene TRBV11-2 combines with J gene TRBJ1-1, with D perhaps matching TRBD1 (6 bases). In DNA, the CDR3 is TGTGCCAGCAGCTTAGAGTTTACAGGGATCACTGAAGCTTTCTTT. Protein product: CASSLEFTGITEAFF.